The rows below give T cell receptor beta chains drawn from one sample of a study of blood T cell repertoires in COVID-19. TCRdb's table, derived via immunoSEQ multiplex PCR, lists solely in-frame clones and lacks some. The sample records under 300,000 clones, around 84% being singletons. The sequenced sample consisted of peripheral blood. All receptors come from a woman aged 70-85 years with active or convalescent COVID-19. The CDR3 runs from the conserved cysteine through the conserved F or W. The D gene is left open where the match is weak. Rows give clone size only sometimes, using once, few, many, or a class for an expanded clone.

CDR3 protein | CDR3 DNA | clone size | J gene | D gene | V gene
CASSWGQGAYEQYF | TGTGCCAGCAGCTGGGGACAGGGAGCCTACGAGCAGTACTTC | NA | TRBJ2-7 | TRBD1 | TRBV5-5
CASSQGVEREQYF | TGTGCCAGCTCACAGGGGGTCGAGCGGGAGCAGTACTTC | few | TRBJ2-7 | NA | TRBV18
CATKSAGPYEQYF | TGTGCCACCAAGTCTGCGGGCCCCTACGAGCAGTACTTC | NA | TRBJ2-7 | NA | TRBV24-1
CASSQGAGAAYEQYF | TGCGCCAGCAGCCAGGGGGCGGGCGCAGCCTACGAGCAGTACTTC | NA | TRBJ2-7 | NA | TRBV4-1
CASDPGQSNQPQHF | TGTGCCAGCGACCCGGGACAGAGCAATCAGCCCCAGCATTTT | few | TRBJ1-5 | TRBD1 | TRBV7-2
CASSRGVESPLHF | TGTGCCAGCAGCCGGGGGGTAGAATCACCCCTCCACTTT | NA | TRBJ1-6 | NA | TRBV14
CASSQDRQGFGETQYF | TGTGCCAGCAGCCAAGATCGCCAGGGATTTGGAGAGACCCAGTACTTC | NA | TRBJ2-5 | NA | TRBV3-1/TRBV3-2
CASISSTGTHVF | TGTGCCAGCATTTCCTCGACAGGCACACACGTTTTT | NA | TRBJ1-4 | NA | TRBV6-5
CASTTGFQETQYF | TGCGCCAGCACCACAGGGTTCCAAGAGACCCAGTACTTC | NA | TRBJ2-5 | NA | TRBV5-1
CASSLRRGGYGYTF | TGTGCCAGCAGCCTTAGGCGGGGGGGCTATGGCTACACCTTC | NA | TRBJ1-2 | NA | TRBV6-5
CATNGPPLGYTF | TGTGCCACCAATGGGCCTCCCCTTGGCTACACCTTC | NA | TRBJ1-2 | NA | TRBV24-1
CAISGGPRGQKGYEQYF | TGTGCCATCAGTGGGGGTCCGAGGGGGCAGAAAGGATACGAGCAGTACTTC | NA | TRBJ2-7 | TRBD1 | TRBV10-3
CASSPGTGLSNQPQHF | TGTGCCAGCAGCCCCGGGACAGGGTTAAGCAATCAGCCCCAGCATTTT | NA | TRBJ1-5 | TRBD1 | TRBV7-2
CASIPGVLPNTEAFF | TGTGCCAGCATCCCCGGGGTACTTCCGAACACTGAAGCTTTCTTT | NA | TRBJ1-1 | NA | TRBV6-2/TRBV6-3
CASSRQGGGYTF | TGTGCCAGCAGCCGACAGGGGGGCGGCTACACCTTC | NA | TRBJ1-2 | TRBD1 | TRBV13
CASSREGSTEAFF | TGCGCCAGCAGCCGTGAGGGATCGACTGAAGCTTTCTTT | once | TRBJ1-1 | NA | TRBV5-1